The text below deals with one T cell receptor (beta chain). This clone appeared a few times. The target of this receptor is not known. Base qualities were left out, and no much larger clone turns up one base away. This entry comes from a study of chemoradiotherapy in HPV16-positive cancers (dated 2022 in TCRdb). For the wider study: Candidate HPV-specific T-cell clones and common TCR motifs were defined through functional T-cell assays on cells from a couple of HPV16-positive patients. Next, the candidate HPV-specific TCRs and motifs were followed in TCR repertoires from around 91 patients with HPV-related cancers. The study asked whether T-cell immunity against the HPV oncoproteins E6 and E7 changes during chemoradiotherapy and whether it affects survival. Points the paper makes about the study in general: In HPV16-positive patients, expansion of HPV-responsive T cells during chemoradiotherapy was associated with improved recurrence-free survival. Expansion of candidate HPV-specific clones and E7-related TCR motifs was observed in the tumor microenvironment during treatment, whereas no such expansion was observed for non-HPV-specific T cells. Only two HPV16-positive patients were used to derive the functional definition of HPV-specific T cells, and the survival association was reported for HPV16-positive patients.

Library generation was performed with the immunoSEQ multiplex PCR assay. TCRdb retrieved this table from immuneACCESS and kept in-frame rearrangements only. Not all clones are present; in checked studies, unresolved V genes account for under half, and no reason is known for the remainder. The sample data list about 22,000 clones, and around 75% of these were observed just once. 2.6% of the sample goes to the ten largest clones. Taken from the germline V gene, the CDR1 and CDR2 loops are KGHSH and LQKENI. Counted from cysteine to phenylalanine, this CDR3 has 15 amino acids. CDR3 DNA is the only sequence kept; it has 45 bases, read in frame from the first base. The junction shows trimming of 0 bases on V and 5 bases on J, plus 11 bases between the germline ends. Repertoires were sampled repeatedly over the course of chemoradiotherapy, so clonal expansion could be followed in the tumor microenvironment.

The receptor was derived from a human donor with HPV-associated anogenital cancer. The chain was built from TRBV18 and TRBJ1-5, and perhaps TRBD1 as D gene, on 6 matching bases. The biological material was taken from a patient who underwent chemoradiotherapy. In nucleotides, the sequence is TGTGCCAGCTCACCACCGGGACACAATGATCAGCCCCAGCATTTT. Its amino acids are CASSPPGHNDQPQHF.